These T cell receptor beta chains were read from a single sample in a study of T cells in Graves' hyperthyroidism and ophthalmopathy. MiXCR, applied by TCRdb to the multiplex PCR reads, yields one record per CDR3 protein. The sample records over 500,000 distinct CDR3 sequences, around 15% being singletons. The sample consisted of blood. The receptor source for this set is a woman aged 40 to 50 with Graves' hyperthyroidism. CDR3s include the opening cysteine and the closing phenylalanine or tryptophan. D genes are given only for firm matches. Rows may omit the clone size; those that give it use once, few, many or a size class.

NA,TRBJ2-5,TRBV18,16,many,TGTGCCAGCTCACCACCGGGGAAGGGGATGGGAGAGACCCAGTACTTC,CASSPPGKGMGETQYF
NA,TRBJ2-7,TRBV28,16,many,TGTGCCAGCAGTCCGTCGGGGGGCCGGAGCGACTACGAGCAGTACTTC,CASSPSGGRSDYEQYF
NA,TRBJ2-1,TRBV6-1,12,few,TGTGCCAGCAGTGAACGGGTGGATGAGCAGTTCTTC,CASSERVDEQFF
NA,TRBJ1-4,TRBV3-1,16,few,TGTGCCAGCAGCCAAGAACTGACAGCAACTAATGAAAAACTGTTTTTT,CASSQELTATNEKLFF
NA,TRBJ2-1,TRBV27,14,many,TGTGCCAGCAGTGTTGGGGACTCCTACAATGAGCAGTTCTTC,CASSVGDSYNEQFF
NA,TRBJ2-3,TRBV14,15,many,TGTGCCAGCAGCTGGGTGTGGAGTAGCACAGATACGCAGTATTTT,CASSWVWSSTDTQYF
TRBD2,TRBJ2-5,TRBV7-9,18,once,TGTGCCAGCAGCTTAGGGGGGGGAAATAGCGGGTTTCAAGAGACCCAGTACTTC,CASSLGGGNSGFQETQYF
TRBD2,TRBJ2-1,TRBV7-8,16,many,TGTGCCAGCAGCTTAGTCCTAGCGGGAGTAGAGAATGAGCAGTTCTTC,CASSLVLAGVENEQFF
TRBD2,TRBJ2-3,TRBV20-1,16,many,TGCAGTGCTAGCCGGCGGGAGCAAGAGGGTACAGATACGCAGTATTTT,CSASRREQEGTDTQYF
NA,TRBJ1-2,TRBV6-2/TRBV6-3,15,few,TGTGCCAGCAGCCCTACCACCCTCTCTAACTATGGCTACACCTTC,CASSPTTLSNYGYTF
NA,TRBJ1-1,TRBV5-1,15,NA,TGCGCCAGCAGCCGACTTCCCGGGAAGGGGTCCGAAGCTTTCTTT,CASSRLPGKGSEAFF
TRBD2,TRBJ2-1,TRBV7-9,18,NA,TGTGCCAGCAGTTCAAAGTTGCGTACTAGCGGGAGAAGGAATGAGCAGTTCTTC,CASSSKLRTSGRRNEQFF
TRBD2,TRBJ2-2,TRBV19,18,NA,TGTGCCAGTACTCTGGAACTAGCGGGAGTCCTGAACACCGGGGAGCTGTTTTTT,CASTLELAGVLNTGELFF
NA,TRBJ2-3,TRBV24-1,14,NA,TGTGCCACCAGCCCTTCGGGTGGGGCAGATACGCAGTATTTT,CATSPSGGADTQYF
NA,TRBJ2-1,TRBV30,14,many,TGTGCCTCCTCGGGGCGTGGAGCCTACAATGAGCAGTTCTTC,CASSGRGAYNEQFF
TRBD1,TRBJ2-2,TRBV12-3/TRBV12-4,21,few,TGTGCCAGCAGCAAAAAGTTTGCGACAGGGGGCGCCTGGGGATCTCCCGGGGAGCTGTTTTTT,CASSKKFATGGAWGSPGELFF
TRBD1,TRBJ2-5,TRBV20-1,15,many,TGCAGTGCTAGCACCCGGACAGGTTATCAAGAGACCCAGTACTTC,CSASTRTGYQETQYF
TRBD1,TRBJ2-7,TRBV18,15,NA,TGTGCCAGCTCACCCCCGGGACAGGGAAGCTACGAGCAGTACTTC,CASSPPGQGSYEQYF
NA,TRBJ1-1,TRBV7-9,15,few,TGTGCCAGCAGCTTAGAGCAAGGGAGGTACACTGAAGCTTTCTTT,CASSLEQGRYTEAFF
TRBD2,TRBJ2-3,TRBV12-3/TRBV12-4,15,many,TGTGCCAGCAGAGAAGATAGCGGGAGCACAGATACGCAGTATTTT,CASREDSGSTDTQYF
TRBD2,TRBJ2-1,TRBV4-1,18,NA,TGCGCCAGCAGCCAAGACCCCGGGGAGGGCAGCTCCTACAATGAGCAGTTCTTC,CASSQDPGEGSSYNEQFF
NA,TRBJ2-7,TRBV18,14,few,TGTGCCAGCTCACCTGTAGAACGGGGTTCCGAGCAGTACTTC,CASSPVERGSEQYF
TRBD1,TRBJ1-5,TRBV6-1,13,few,TGTGCCAGGAAAAGACAGGGGCCGCAGCCCCAGCATTTT,CARKRQGPQPQHF
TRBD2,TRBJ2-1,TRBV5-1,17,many,TGCGCCAGCCGTGGACTAGCGGGATTTACCGATAACAATGAGCAGTTCTTC,CASRGLAGFTDNNEQFF
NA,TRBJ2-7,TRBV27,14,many,TGTGCCACCCACGCGCGGACGGCGGCCTACGAGCAGTACTTC,CATHARTAAYEQYF
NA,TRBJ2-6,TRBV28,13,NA,TGTGCCAGTGCGACGAAGGGGGCCAACGTCCTGACTTTC,CASATKGANVLTF
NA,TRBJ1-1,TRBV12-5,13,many,TGTGCTAGTAAAGGGCAGGGTGACACTGAAGCTTTCTTT,CASKGQGDTEAFF
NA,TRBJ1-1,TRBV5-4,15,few,TGTGCCAGCAGCCCCCTCATCGGGGGCGGGACTGAAGCTTTCTTT,CASSPLIGGGTEAFF
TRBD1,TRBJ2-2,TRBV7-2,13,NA,TGTGCCAGCAGCCAGACAGGGTTCGGGGAGCTGTTTTTT,CASSQTGFGELFF
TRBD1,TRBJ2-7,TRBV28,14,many,TGTGCCAGCAGTTTGGGGACAGGTGGCCGGGAGCAGTACTTC,CASSLGTGGREQYF
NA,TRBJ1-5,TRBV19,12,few,TGTGCCAGCAATGGTAGCAATCAGCCCCAGCATTTT,CASNGSNQPQHF
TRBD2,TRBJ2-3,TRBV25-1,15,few,TGTGCCAGCAGGCCTAGCGGGAGTCCCACAGATACGCAGTATTTT,CASRPSGSPTDTQYF
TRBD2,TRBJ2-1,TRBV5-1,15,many,TGCGCCAGCAGCTTGTTACGGGAGGGCTACAATGAGCAGTTCTTC,CASSLLREGYNEQFF
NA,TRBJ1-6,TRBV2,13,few,TGTGCCAGCAGGAAGGACAGAGAATCACCCCTCCACTTT,CASRKDRESPLHF
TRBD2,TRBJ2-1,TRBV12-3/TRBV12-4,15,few,TGTGCCAGCAGTTCTAGCGGGTCCTACTACAATGAGCAGTTCTTC,CASSSSGSYYNEQFF
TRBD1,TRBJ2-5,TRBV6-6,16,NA,TGTGCCAGCAGTTACGGGACAGGGGGTCTTCAAGAGACCCAGTACTTC,CASSYGTGGLQETQYF
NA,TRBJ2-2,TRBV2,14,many,TGTGCCAGCAGGGACTCAGCGAACACCGGGGAGCTGTTTTTT,CASRDSANTGELFF
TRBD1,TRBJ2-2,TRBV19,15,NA,TGTGCCACCCAGGGGGCACCCGGAAACACCGGGGAGCTGTTTTTT,CATQGAPGNTGELFF
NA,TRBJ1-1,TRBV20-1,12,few,TGCAGTGCTCAAGAGGATAACACTGAAGCTTTCTTT,CSAQEDNTEAFF
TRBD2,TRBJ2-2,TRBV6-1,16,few,TGTGCTATAGGACTAGCGGGAGGGACAAACACCGGGGAGCTGTTTTTT,CAIGLAGGTNTGELFF
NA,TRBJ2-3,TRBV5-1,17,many,TGCGCCAGCAGCTTCGGAAATCGGAGTCCGATTACAGATACGCAGTATTTT,CASSFGNRSPITDTQYF
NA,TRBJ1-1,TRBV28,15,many,TGTGCCAGCAGTTTTTATGTGCGGGGGCAGCTTGGAGCTTTCTTT,CASSFYVRGQLGAFF
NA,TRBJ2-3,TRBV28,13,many,TGTGCCAGCAGTTTCGGATCGTCAGATACGCAGTATTTT,CASSFGSSDTQYF
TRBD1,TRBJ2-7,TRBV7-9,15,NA,TGTGCCAGCAGCTTGGACAGGGTTATACCATACGAGCAGTACTTC,CASSLDRVIPYEQYF
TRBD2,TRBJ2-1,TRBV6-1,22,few,TGTGCCAGCAGCCACGACAGGGAATCGGGACTAGCGGGAGCCGGGGTCTACAATGAGCAGTTCTTC,CASSHDRESGLAGAGVYNEQFF
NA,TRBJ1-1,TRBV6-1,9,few,TGTGCCAGCAGTAGGGACGCTTTCTTT,CASSRDAFF
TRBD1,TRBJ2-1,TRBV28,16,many,TGTGCCAGCAATACTCCCCGACAGGGGCGATACAATGAGCAGTTCTTC,CASNTPRQGRYNEQFF
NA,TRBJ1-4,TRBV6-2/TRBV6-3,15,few,TGTGCCAGCAGTTCTCAGCGGGGCGCTAATGAAAAACTGTTTTTT,CASSSQRGANEKLFF
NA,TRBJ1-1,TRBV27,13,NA,TGTGCCAGCAGTTTTTACCCGGGAACTGAAGCTTTCTTT,CASSFYPGTEAFF
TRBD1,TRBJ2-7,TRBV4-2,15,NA,TGTGCCAGCAGCCAAGCAGGGACAGGGGTAGGGGAGCAGTACTTC,CASSQAGTGVGEQYF
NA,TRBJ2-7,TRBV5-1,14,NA,TGCGCCAGCAGCTTAATGGACGGGTCCTACGAGCAGTACTTC,CASSLMDGSYEQYF
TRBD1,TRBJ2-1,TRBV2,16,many,TGTGCCAGCAAGGGGAACAGGGGCAGGTCCTACAATGAGCAGTTCTTC,CASKGNRGRSYNEQFF
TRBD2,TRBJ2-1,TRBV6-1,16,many,TGTGCCAGCAGTCTCCTAGCGGATAGCTCCTACAATGAGCAGTTCTTC,CASSLLADSSYNEQFF
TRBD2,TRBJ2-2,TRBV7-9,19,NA,TGTGCCAGCAGCTTATTACGCCTAGCGGGACCCAAGAACACCGGGGAGCTGTTTTTT,CASSLLRLAGPKNTGELFF
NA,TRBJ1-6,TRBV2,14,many,TGTGCCAGCAGTGACCTCCCTGCGGGTTCACCCCTCCACTTT,CASSDLPAGSPLHF